This TCR beta chain is from a study of cytomegalovirus exposure and HLA in healthy donors. Regarding the study as a whole: A prior analysis recorded that most TCR beta V segments were productive about 87% or about 30% of the time.

Vbeta (60) and Jbeta (13) primers were used in the PCR. Original processing notes: Counted up in a later analysis, unique TCR beta chains came to 60 million to 95 million, with around 12 million shared. Measured with immunoSEQ multiplex PCR; TCRdb has only the in-frame clones, and not every one. V, J and clone size are taken as reported in that table, and D and trimming were inferred from the DNA itself. The table records hundreds of thousands of clones, more than 85% of them present only once. Comments on this clone: Antigen unknown.

The CDR3 consists of 14 residues. Germline V gives CDR1 MGHRA, CDR2 YSYEKL. With 4 bases clipped from V and 3 bases from J, the junction kept 1 base outside the gene matches. Source material: PBMCs. The TCR was taken from a woman aged 18-29 years in good health and CMV-seronegative. J is TRBJ2-1 and V is TRBV4-1, with TRBD2 matching over 9 bases. The DNA for the CDR3 is TGCGCCAGCAGCCTGACTAGCGGCTACAATGAGCAGTTCTTC. It codes for CASSLTSGYNEQFF.